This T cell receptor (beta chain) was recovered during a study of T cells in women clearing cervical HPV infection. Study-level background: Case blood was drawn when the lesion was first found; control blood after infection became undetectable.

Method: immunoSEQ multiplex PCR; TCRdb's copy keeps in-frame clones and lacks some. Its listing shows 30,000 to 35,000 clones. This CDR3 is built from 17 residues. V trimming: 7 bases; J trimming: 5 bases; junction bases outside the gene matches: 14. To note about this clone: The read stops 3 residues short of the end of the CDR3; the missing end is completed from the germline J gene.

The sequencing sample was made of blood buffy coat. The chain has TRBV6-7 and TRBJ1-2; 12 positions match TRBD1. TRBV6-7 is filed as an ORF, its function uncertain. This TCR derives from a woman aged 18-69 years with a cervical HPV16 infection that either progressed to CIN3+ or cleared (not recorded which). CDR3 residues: CASIGGGTGGVVYGYTF. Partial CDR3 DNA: TGTGCCAGCATTGGGGGGGGGACAGGGGGCGTTGTTTATGGC.